Below, one T cell receptor beta chain is given with its context. Its antigen is not known. This sample is drawn from a study of cytomegalovirus exposure and HLA in healthy donors. The PCR was carried out with 60 Vbeta primers and 13 Jbeta primers. Profiled with immunoSEQ multiplex PCR; TCRdb holds only in-frame clones, not every one. In the table there are around 50,000 clones, 80% of which are singletons. Germline loops: CDR1 GTSNPN, CDR2 SVGIG (reference sequence). CDR3 size: 16 residues. Trimming took 5 bases from V and 11 from J, leaving 25 bases between them. General study results and limits: Later analysis reportedly placed an Asian-associated ancestry cluster below the roughly 640-donor mean in N-insertions. Later, an analysis found that common viral pathogens appeared to be linked with several of the most significant clusters. Later analysis associated a missense DCLRE1C variant with TCR beta V- and J-gene trimming.

Donors sampled were nominally healthy, though unrecorded immune exposures were likely. This rearrangement joins TRBV30 to TRBJ1-6; D unresolved. Sequencing used PBMCs. This sequence was found in a man aged 25-45 years in good health and CMV-seropositive. The CDR3 sequence: CAWSTRRGFSNTPLHF. Written as DNA, the CDR3 is TGTGCCTGGTCAACCCGGCGCGGCTTCTCCAATACACCCCTCCACTTT.